The T cell receptor beta chain described here comes from a study of regulatory T cells in long-lasting Graves disease. Findings and limits, study-wide: Whereas nearly 1,000 public clonotypes were shared by new patients, persistent patients shared more, at over 2,500.

Turning to this clonotype: Its specificity is unknown.

With iRepertoire HTBI primers and Arm-PCR of CDR3 regions, TCR beta libraries were built. TCRdb recomputed calls from the multiplex PCR reads with MiXCR, one row per CDR3 protein. The repertoire holds hundreds of thousands of distinct CDR3 sequences, with approximately 16% as singletons. Sample time point: newly diagnosed GD, antithyroid drugs for less than 3 months. From RNA extracted from PBMCs, the TCR library was made. These same data were also listed under a study on T cells in Graves' hyperthyroidism and ophthalmopathy. This second study says: HTBI primers were used for first-round RT-PCR of the TCR CDR3. The model identified upcoming ophthalmopathy a median approximately six months ahead of onset.

Sequencing was performed on peripheral blood mononuclear cells (PBMCs), taken at new diagnosis, from a patient treated with antithyroid drugs. The receptor's source is a woman in her 40s with Graves disease.

The CDR3 nucleotides read TGTGCCACCAGTGACCCGAACGTCAGGGGGGATGAGCAGTTCTTC. Translation: CATSDPNVRGDEQFF. The chain has TRBV24-1 and TRBJ2-1; possibly TRBD1 for D (7 bases). V shed 4 bases and J shed 8 bases, with 17 bases lying between them. The CDR3 totals 15 residues. Looked up from germline, CDR1 is KGHDR and CDR2 is SFDVKD.